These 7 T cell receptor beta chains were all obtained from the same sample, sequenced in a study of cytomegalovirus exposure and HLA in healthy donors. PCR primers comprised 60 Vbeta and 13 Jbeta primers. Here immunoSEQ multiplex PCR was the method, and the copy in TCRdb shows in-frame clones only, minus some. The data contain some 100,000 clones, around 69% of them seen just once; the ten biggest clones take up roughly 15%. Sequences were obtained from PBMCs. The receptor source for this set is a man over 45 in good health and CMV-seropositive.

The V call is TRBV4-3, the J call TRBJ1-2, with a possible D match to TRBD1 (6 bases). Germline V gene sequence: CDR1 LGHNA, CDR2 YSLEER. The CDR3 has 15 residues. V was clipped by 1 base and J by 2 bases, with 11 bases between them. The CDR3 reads CASSQVGGRNYGYTF. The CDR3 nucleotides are TGCGCCAGCAGCCAAGTCGGGGGGCGCAACTATGGCTACACCTTC.

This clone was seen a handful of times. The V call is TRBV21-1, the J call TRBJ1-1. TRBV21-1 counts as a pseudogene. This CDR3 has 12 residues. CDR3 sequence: CASSKGGSEAFF. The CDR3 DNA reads TGTGCCAGCAGCAAAGGAGGGTCTGAAGCTTTCTTT.

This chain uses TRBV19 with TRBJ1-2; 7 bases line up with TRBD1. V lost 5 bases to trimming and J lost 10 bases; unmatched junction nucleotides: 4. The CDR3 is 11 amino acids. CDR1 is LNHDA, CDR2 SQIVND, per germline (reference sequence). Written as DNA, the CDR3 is TGTGCCAGTAGTTCCACAGGGGCCTACACCTTC. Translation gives CASSSTGAYTF.

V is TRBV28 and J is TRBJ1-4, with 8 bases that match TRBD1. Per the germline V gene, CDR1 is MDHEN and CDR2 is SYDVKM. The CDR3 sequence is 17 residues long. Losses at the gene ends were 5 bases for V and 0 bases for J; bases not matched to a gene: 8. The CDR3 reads CASSPRQGSSTNEKLFF. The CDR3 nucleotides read TGTGCCAGCAGTCCTCGACAGGGGTCGTCAACTAATGAAAAACTGTTTTTT.

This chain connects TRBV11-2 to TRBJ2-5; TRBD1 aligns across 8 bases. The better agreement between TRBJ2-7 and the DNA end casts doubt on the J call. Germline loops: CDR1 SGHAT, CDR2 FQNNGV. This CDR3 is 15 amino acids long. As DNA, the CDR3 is TGTGCCAGCAGCTTGATCGGACAGGGATATTACGAGCAGTACTTC. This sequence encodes CASSLIGQGYYEQYF.

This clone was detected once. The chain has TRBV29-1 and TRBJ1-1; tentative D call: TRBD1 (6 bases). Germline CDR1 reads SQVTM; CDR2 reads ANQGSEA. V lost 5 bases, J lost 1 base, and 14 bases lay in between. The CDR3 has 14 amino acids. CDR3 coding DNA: TGCAGCGTTAAACCGGGACACCGGAACACTGAAGCTTTCTTT. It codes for CSVKPGHRNTEAFF.

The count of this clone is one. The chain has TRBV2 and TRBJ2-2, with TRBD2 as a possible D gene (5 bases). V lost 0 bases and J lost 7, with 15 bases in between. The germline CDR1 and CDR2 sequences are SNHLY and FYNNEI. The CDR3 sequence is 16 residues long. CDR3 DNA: TGTGCCAGCAGTGAAGCGAGAGGGCCCTACGGCGGGGAGCTGTTTTTT. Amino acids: CASSEARGPYGGELFF.